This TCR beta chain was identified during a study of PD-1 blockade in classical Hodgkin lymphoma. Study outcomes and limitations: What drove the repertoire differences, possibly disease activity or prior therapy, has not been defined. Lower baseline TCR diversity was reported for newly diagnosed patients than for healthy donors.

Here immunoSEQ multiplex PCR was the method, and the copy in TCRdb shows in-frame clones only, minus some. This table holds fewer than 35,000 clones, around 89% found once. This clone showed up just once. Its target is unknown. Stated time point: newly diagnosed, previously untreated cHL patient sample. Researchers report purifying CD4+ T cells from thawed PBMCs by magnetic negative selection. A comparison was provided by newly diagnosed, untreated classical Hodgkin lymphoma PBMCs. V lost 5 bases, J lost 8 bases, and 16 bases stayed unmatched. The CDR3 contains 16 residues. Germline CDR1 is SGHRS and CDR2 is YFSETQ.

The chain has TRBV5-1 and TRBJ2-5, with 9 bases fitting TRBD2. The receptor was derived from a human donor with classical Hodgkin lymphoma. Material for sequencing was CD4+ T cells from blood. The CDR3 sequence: CASSRDGVAGVETQYF. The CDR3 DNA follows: TGCGCCAGCAGTCGTGATGGGGTAGCGGGGGTTGAAACCCAGTACTTC.